These T cell receptor beta chains were read from a single sample in a study of cytomegalovirus exposure and HLA in healthy donors. Generated by immunoSEQ multiplex PCR, the TCRdb table keeps only in-frame clones and is missing some. The sample includes around 90,000 clones, around 62% seen only once; the top ten take roughly 6%. The sample consisted of PBMCs. Receptors were obtained from a woman aged 25 to 39 in good health and CMV-seropositive. CDR3s leave out the opening cysteine and the closing phenylalanine or tryptophan. Fields, in order: J gene, V gene, CDR3 protein.

J gene: TRBJ1-3
V gene: TRBV29-1
CDR3 protein: SVDLEDSSGNTIY

J gene: TRBJ1-1
V gene: TRBV5-4
CDR3 protein: ASGVNTEAF

J gene: TRBJ1-6
V gene: TRBV9
CDR3 protein: ASSVGTGGSPLH

J gene: TRBJ2-2
V gene: TRBV6-1
CDR3 protein: ASTDGGDTGELF

J gene: TRBJ2-5
V gene: TRBV30
CDR3 protein: AWSHRIQETQY

J gene: TRBJ1-4
V gene: TRBV7-9
CDR3 protein: ASSLAGQRNEKLF

J gene: TRBJ1-2
V gene: TRBV19
CDR3 protein: ASSRRQGQSNGYT

J gene: TRBJ2-3
V gene: TRBV7-2
CDR3 protein: ASSLGLAGDTQY

J gene: TRBJ1-3
V gene: TRBV19
CDR3 protein: ASSPTGAGNTIY

J gene: TRBJ2-3
V gene: TRBV29-1
CDR3 protein: SVVSGGASDTQY

J gene: TRBJ2-3
V gene: TRBV6-5
CDR3 protein: ASSYRGSSTDTQY

J gene: TRBJ1-3
V gene: TRBV6-1
CDR3 protein: ASSASQVAGNTIY

J gene: TRBJ2-7
V gene: TRBV7-2
CDR3 protein: ASSFQGGGREQY

J gene: TRBJ1-4
V gene: TRBV2
CDR3 protein: ASRIENEKLF

J gene: TRBJ1-1
V gene: TRBV4-1
CDR3 protein: ASSLEQGAEAF

J gene: TRBJ1-1
V gene: TRBV28
CDR3 protein: ASSVTGEQAF

J gene: TRBJ1-6
V gene: TRBV7-9
CDR3 protein: ASSSIPGSVVLNSPLH

J gene: TRBJ2-1
V gene: TRBV19
CDR3 protein: ASGGGSGNEQF

J gene: TRBJ2-1
V gene: TRBV6-1
CDR3 protein: ASSAHSGGGENNEQF

J gene: TRBJ2-1
V gene: TRBV5-1
CDR3 protein: ASSQGTSGGPWRVHEQF

J gene: TRBJ2-1
V gene: TRBV23-1
CDR3 protein: ASRPSSLAGVHGEQF

J gene: TRBJ1-2
V gene: TRBV27
CDR3 protein: ASSFRANYGYT

J gene: TRBJ2-1
V gene: TRBV6-4
CDR3 protein: ASSEQGGGEQF

J gene: TRBJ1-2
V gene: TRBV27
CDR3 protein: ASSFRGTSPLTTGYT

J gene: TRBJ1-1
V gene: TRBV11-3
CDR3 protein: ASSLTGTEAF

J gene: TRBJ2-3
V gene: TRBV2
CDR3 protein: ASSWTSGTLTDTQY

J gene: TRBJ2-7
V gene: TRBV5-1
CDR3 protein: ASSLDSGPGYEQY

J gene: TRBJ2-5
V gene: TRBV10-1
CDR3 protein: ASSETLGGMGTQY

J gene: TRBJ2-7
V gene: TRBV2
CDR3 protein: ASSRQGQGSYEQY

J gene: TRBJ1-4
V gene: TRBV7-9
CDR3 protein: ASSLRGTNEKLF

J gene: TRBJ1-4
V gene: TRBV19
CDR3 protein: ASRPRQGRGEKLF

J gene: TRBJ2-5
V gene: TRBV5-4
CDR3 protein: ASSLGGGGGVETQY

J gene: TRBJ2-1
V gene: TRBV5-4
CDR3 protein: ASTRGDRSYNEQF

J gene: TRBJ1-2
V gene: TRBV10-2
CDR3 protein: ASFGQGAGGYT

J gene: TRBJ2-2
V gene: TRBV12-5
CDR3 protein: ASGFLSTAMNTGELF

J gene: TRBJ1-2
V gene: TRBV5-1
CDR3 protein: ASSLFQGGNFVYT

J gene: TRBJ2-7
V gene: TRBV7-2
CDR3 protein: ASSLIQGPYEQY

J gene: TRBJ2-2
V gene: TRBV7-2
CDR3 protein: ASSRDRGGTGELF

J gene: TRBJ1-4
V gene: TRBV15
CDR3 protein: ATSRDAGGHKEKLF

J gene: TRBJ2-1
V gene: TRBV30
CDR3 protein: AFLPAVGFSEQF

J gene: TRBJ1-3
V gene: TRBV18
CDR3 protein: ASSPPLGGSPGNTIY

J gene: TRBJ1-6
V gene: TRBV10-3
CDR3 protein: AISEGTGFNSPLH

J gene: TRBJ2-3
V gene: TRBV30
CDR3 protein: AWSSGQLTDTQY

J gene: TRBJ1-3
V gene: TRBV18
CDR3 protein: ASSPPDRTSGNTIY

J gene: TRBJ2-3
V gene: TRBV7-6
CDR3 protein: ASSLARVAGTDTQY

J gene: TRBJ2-2
V gene: TRBV19
CDR3 protein: ASRAQTGGNTGELF

J gene: TRBJ1-2
V gene: TRBV5-4
CDR3 protein: ASSSQGEANYGYT

J gene: TRBJ1-1
V gene: TRBV25-1
CDR3 protein: ASRETGRNTEAF

J gene: TRBJ2-4
V gene: TRBV30
CDR3 protein: AWNRVADKNIQY

J gene: TRBJ2-5
V gene: TRBV4-2
CDR3 protein: ASSQDGGPDGKTQY

J gene: TRBJ1-2
V gene: TRBV4-3
CDR3 protein: ASSQVVGGGGGYGYT

J gene: TRBJ2-7
V gene: TRBV13
CDR3 protein: ASSLLAGVTYEQY

J gene: TRBJ1-6
V gene: TRBV4-1
CDR3 protein: ASSQRTGTGWSPLH

J gene: TRBJ2-7
V gene: TRBV9
CDR3 protein: ASSVDAGGPRLVEQY

J gene: TRBJ2-2
V gene: TRBV15
CDR3 protein: ATSRDRGAGELF

J gene: TRBJ1-4
V gene: TRBV5-1
CDR3 protein: ASRARVSNEKLF

J gene: TRBJ2-1
V gene: TRBV7-2
CDR3 protein: ASSLGRGRLLEQF

J gene: TRBJ1-6
V gene: TRBV5-6
CDR3 protein: ASSDGQGAYNSPLH

J gene: TRBJ1-6
V gene: TRBV27
CDR3 protein: ASSLSPTGVNSPLH

J gene: TRBJ1-5
V gene: TRBV2
CDR3 protein: ASSEGLPADQPQH